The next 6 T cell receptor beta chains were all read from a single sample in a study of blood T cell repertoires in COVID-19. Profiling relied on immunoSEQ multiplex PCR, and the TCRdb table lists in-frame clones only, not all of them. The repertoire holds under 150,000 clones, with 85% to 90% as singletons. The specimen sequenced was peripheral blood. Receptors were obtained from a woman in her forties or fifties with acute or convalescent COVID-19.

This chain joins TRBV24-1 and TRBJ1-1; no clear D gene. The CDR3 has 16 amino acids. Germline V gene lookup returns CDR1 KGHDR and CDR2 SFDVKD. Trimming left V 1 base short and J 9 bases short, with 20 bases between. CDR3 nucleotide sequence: TGTGCCACCAGTGATTTAGCCCCTATCTTACGTCGCAAAGCTTTCTTT. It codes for CATSDLAPILRRKAFF.

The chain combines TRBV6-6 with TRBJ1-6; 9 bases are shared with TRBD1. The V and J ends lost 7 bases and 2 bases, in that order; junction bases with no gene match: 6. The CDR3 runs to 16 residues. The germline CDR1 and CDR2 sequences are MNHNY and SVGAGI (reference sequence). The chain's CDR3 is CASTIRTGAYNSPLHF. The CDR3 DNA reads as TGTGCCAGCACCATTCGGACAGGGGCCTATAATTCACCCCTCCACTTT.

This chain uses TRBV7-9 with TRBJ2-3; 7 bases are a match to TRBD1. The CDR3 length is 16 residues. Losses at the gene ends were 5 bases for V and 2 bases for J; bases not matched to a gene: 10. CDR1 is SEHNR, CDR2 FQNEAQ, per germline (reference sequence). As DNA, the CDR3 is TGTGCCAGCAGCGGCAGGGACAGCTACTTCACAGATACGCAGTATTTT. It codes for CASSGRDSYFTDTQYF.

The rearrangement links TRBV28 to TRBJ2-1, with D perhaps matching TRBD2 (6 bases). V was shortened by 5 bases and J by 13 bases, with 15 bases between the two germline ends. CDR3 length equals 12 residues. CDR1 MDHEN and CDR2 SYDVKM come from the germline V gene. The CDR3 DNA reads TGTGCCAGCAGTCCCCCGCTTAGCGGACAGTTCTTC. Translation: CASSPPLSGQFF.

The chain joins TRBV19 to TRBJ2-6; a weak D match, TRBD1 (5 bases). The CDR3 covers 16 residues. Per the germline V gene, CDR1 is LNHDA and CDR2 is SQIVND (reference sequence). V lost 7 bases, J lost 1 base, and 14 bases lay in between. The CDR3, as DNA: TGTGCCAGTACTACGCCCAGGGTGTCTGGGGCCAACGTCCTGACTTTC. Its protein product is CASTTPRVSGANVLTF.

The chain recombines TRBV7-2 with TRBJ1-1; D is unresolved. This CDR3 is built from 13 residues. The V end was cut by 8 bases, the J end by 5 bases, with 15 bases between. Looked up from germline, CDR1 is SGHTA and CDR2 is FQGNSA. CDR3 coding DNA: TGTGCCAGCGCCCCAAGCGGTGGGACTGAAGCTTTCTTT. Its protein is CASAPSGGTEAFF.